A single sample gave rise to the 21 T cell receptor beta chains below, sequenced in a study of blood T cell repertoires in COVID-19. Clones were read by immunoSEQ multiplex PCR, and TCRdb kept only the in-frame ones, dropping some. The table lists roughly 41,000 clones, approximately 74% of them singletons. Sequencing input: peripheral blood. These receptors were taken from a man in his 70s with COVID-19, enrolled during active disease.

The CDR3 DNA follows: TGTGCCAGTAGGATTTCCCCGGGAAAGGAAAAACTGTTTTTT. It codes for CASRISPGKEKLFF. This chain connects TRBV19 to TRBJ1-4; unclear D gene. Trimming removed 6 bases at V and 8 bases at J, with 16 bases between. The germline CDR1 and CDR2 sequences are LNHDA and SQIVND (reference sequence). The CDR3 length is 14 residues.

The CDR3 DNA is TGTGCCAGCAGCCAAGGGAAGGGGAGGGACACCGGGGAGCTGTTTTTT. This gives the protein CASSQGKGRDTGELFF. V is TRBV14 and J is TRBJ2-2; 7 positions match TRBD2. The ends lost 1 base at V and 3 bases at J; junction bases unmatched: 5. CDR3 length: 16 amino acids. CDR1 is SGHDN and CDR2 is FVKESK in the germline V gene.

The rearrangement links TRBV6-5 to TRBJ2-7; 8 bases map to TRBD1. The CDR3 is made up of 14 amino acids. CDR1 and CDR2 from the germline V gene are MNHEY and SVGAGI. Trimming removed 2 bases from V and 3 bases from J; junction bases left unmatched: 3. CDR3: CASSYAGQGYEQYF. Here the CDR3 DNA reads TGTGCCAGCAGTTACGCTGGACAGGGCTACGAGCAGTACTTC.

The chain carries TRBV27 and TRBJ2-3, with 7 bases fitting TRBD1. CDR3 size: 13 residues. Germline trimming cut 6 bases from V and 5 bases from J; bases unmatched to any gene: 5. CDR1 MNHEY and CDR2 SMNVEV come from the germline V gene (reference sequence). CDR3: CASSRTGEDTQYF. For the CDR3, the DNA is TGTGCCAGCAGCCGAACAGGGGAAGATACGCAGTATTTT.

The CDR3 DNA reads as TGCGCCAGCAGCCAAGAAGCCAGGGATAATGAAAAACTGTTTTTT. Translation gives CASSQEARDNEKLFF. The V and J genes are TRBV4-1 and TRBJ1-4, with D maybe TRBD1 (5 bases). The V end lost 0 bases, the J end lost 4 bases, and 9 bases lay between the germline ends. The CDR3 runs 15 residues. Germline CDR1 and CDR2: MGHRA and YSYEKL.

This rearrangement joins TRBV3-1 (or the pseudogene TRBV3-2) to TRBJ1-1; no firm D call. This CDR3 is 13 amino acids long. The V gene lost 4 bases and the J gene lost 1 base, with 7 bases spanning the gap. The V gene's germline CDR1 is LGHDT and CDR2 YNNKEL (reference sequence). CDR3 DNA: TGTGCCAGCAGCCCACAGAAGAACACTGAAGCTTTCTTT. Translation: CASSPQKNTEAFF.

This chain uses TRBV27 with TRBJ1-2; 7 bases fit TRBD1. The CDR3 is made up of 13 amino acids. CDR1 is MNHEY, CDR2 SMNVEV, per germline (reference sequence). With 6 bases clipped from V and 8 bases from J, the junction kept 9 bases outside the gene matches. The CDR3 loop reads CASSRQGVMGYTF. CDR3 sequence (DNA): TGTGCCAGCAGCCGACAGGGAGTAATGGGCTACACCTTC.

This chain connects TRBV28 to TRBJ1-2; TRBD1 aligns across 8 bases. The CDR3 has 17 residues. The ends lost 7 bases at V and 1 base at J; junction bases unmatched: 14. The V gene's germline CDR1 is MDHEN and CDR2 SYDVKM. DNA for the CDR3: TGTGCCAGCACCTCAGGGGGACAGGACTCTTATAACTATGGCTACACCTTC. It translates to CASTSGGQDSYNYGYTF.

The chain is built from TRBV11-2 and TRBJ2-3, with D perhaps matching TRBD2 (6 bases). V gave up 4 bases and J gave up 8 bases, with 22 bases separating them. This CDR3 spans 16 amino acids. Germline V CDR1 and CDR2: SGHAT, FQNNGV. The CDR3 reads CASSSTLGAGGSTQYF. CDR3 nucleotides: TGTGCCAGCAGCTCAACGCTAGGGGCTGGGGGGAGTACGCAGTATTTT. Drawing the rest from reference TRBV11-2 and TRBJ2-3, the complete variable domain is EAGVAQSPRYKIIEKRQSVAFWCNPISGHATLYWYQQILGQGPKLLIQFQNNGVVDDSQLPKDRFSAERLKGVDSTLKIQPAKLEDSAVYLCASSSTLGAGGSTQYFGPGTRLTVL.

V and J are TRBV3-1 (or the pseudogene TRBV3-2) and TRBJ2-7; 7 bases align to TRBD1. The CDR3 has 14 residues. Germline lookup yields CDR1 LGHDT and CDR2 YNNKEL (reference sequence). V was pared by 4 bases and J by 2 bases, with 5 bases of the junction left unmatched. The CDR3 sequence is CASSLDRAAYEQYF. The CDR3 nucleotides read TGTGCCAGCAGCCTAGACAGGGCGGCCTACGAGCAGTACTTC.

The chain joins TRBV19 to TRBJ1-4, with 7 positions matching TRBD1. The CDR3 contains 16 residues. Germline V gives CDR1 LNHDA, CDR2 SQIVND (reference sequence). J lost 7 bases, V lost 5 bases, and 13 bases had no gene match. Written as DNA, the CDR3 is TGTGCCAGTAGTCCACACAGGGGTCGCTTGGCTGAAAAACTGTTTTTT. This sequence encodes CASSPHRGRLAEKLFF.

The chain is built from TRBV6-6 and TRBJ2-3, with TRBD2 matching over 7 bases. V dropped 8 bases and J dropped 2; count of bases not matched to a gene: 7. The CDR3 is 14 amino acids. The germline CDR1 and CDR2 sequences are MNHNY and SVGAGI (reference sequence). The CDR3 DNA follows: TGTGCCAGCCAGCGGGACGCCATCACAGATACGCAGTATTTT. It translates to CASQRDAITDTQYF.

The J gene is TRBJ1-2, the V gene TRBV3-1 (or the pseudogene TRBV3-2); the match to TRBD1 covers 9 bases. In germline, CDR1 is LGHDT, CDR2 YNNKEL (reference sequence). Trimming cost V 1 base and J 11 bases; bases outside gene matches: 2. The CDR3 is made up of 12 amino acids. CDR3 amino acids: CASSQGQGEYTF. Written as DNA, the CDR3 is TGTGCCAGCAGCCAAGGACAGGGGGAATACACCTTC.

A few counts support this clone. The gene calls are TRBV21-1 and TRBJ2-1; the table's D call of TRBD1 was not tested on the DNA. TRBV21-1 is a recognized pseudogene. This CDR3 has 19 amino acids. The CDR3 is CASSKALHAARSSYNEQFF. The CDR3 DNA follows: TGTGCCAGCAGCAAAGCGCTCCACGCTGCCAGAAGCTCCTACAATGAGCAGTTCTTC.

This chain links TRBV29-1 with TRBJ1-1; possibly TRBD1 for D (5 bases). This CDR3 contains 13 residues. With 5 bases removed from V and 4 bases from J, the gap between germline ends came to 14 bases. CDR1 is SQVTM, CDR2 ANQGSEA, per germline. The CDR3 sequence: CSVRGAPGTEAFF. The DNA for the CDR3 is TGCAGCGTTCGTGGGGCCCCCGGCACTGAAGCTTTCTTT.

This clone was seen more than once but under ten times. The chain uses TRBV30 and TRBJ2-7; 7 nucleotides align to TRBD1. Germline lookup yields CDR1 GTSNPN and CDR2 SVGIG (reference sequence). After removal of 3 bases from V and 6 bases from J, the junction contained 5 bases not matched to a gene. This CDR3 comprises 12 residues. The CDR3 region is CAWSARGREQYF. In nucleotides, the CDR3 is TGTGCCTGGAGCGCTAGGGGGCGCGAGCAGTACTTC.

The chain couples TRBV6-5 to TRBJ2-5; D uncertain. V lost 7 bases and J lost 4, with 7 bases in between. This CDR3 has 11 amino acids. Germline V gene sequence: CDR1 MNHEY, CDR2 SVGAGI. The CDR3, as DNA: TGTGCCAGCATCCGCGGAGAGACCCAGTACTTC. Protein: CASIRGETQYF.

The V gene is TRBV4-1, the J gene TRBJ1-2; TRBD1 aligns across 9 bases. The CDR3 has 14 amino acids. Germline V CDR1 and CDR2: MGHRA, YSYEKL. The trim removed 1 base at V and 5 bases at J, leaving 2 bases unmatched. The CDR3 sequence is CASSQAGTGYGYTF. DNA for the CDR3: TGCGCCAGCAGCCAAGCCGGGACAGGGTATGGCTACACCTTC.

The V gene is TRBV6-5, the J gene TRBJ1-5; no definite D call. The CDR3 contains 16 residues. Germline assignment: CDR1 MNHEY and CDR2 SVGAGI. Trimming took off 0 bases at V and 6 bases at J, with 15 bases between the two ends. CDR3 sequence: CASSYSNPGASQPQHF. The DNA for the CDR3 is TGTGCCAGCAGTTACTCTAACCCCGGAGCAAGTCAGCCCCAGCATTTT.

Here the CDR3 reads CAWSPQGKATQYF. The CDR3 DNA reads as TGTGCCTGGAGTCCACAGGGGAAGGCGACCCAGTACTTC. The rearrangement uses TRBV30 and TRBJ2-5, with TRBD1 matching 7 bases. CDR1 is GTSNPN and CDR2 is SVGIG in the germline V gene (reference sequence). The CDR3 spans 13 residues. Unmatched junction bases numbered 7, after V lost 2 bases and J lost 7 bases.

This chain uses TRBV15 with TRBJ1-2, with 7 bases aligning to TRBD1. With 1 base clipped from V and 0 bases from J, the junction kept 11 bases outside the gene matches. The CDR3 runs 18 residues. Germline assignment: CDR1 LNHNV and CDR2 YYDKDF (reference sequence). CDR3 in DNA: TGTGCCACCAGCAGAGGAGGTTATGGGACAGCAACTAACTATGGCTACACCTTC. Protein product: CATSRGGYGTATNYGYTF.